The 28 T cell receptor beta chains reported below all come from one sample, sequenced in a study of control samples from healthy donors and cancer patients. Libraries were prepared by immunoSEQ multiplex PCR; TCRdb keeps only in-frame clonotypes and omits some of them. Here the sample spans just under 75,000 clones, more than 85% being singletons. Sequencing was carried out using blood. The receptors stem from a woman in her forties or fifties in good health.

This chain joins TRBV6-5 and TRBJ2-3, with D uncertain. Trimming removed 0 bases at V and 4 bases at J, with 14 bases between. CDR3 size: 16 residues. Germline V gene data show CDR1 as MNHEY and CDR2 as SVGAGI. CDR3 protein: CASSYSIAGGADTQYF. CDR3 bases: TGTGCCAGCAGTTACTCGATTGCCGGTGGCGCAGATACGCAGTATTTT.

The V call is TRBV6-5, the J call TRBJ2-6, with D unclear. Trimming cost V 6 bases and J 4 bases, with 10 bases left between them. The germline gives CDR1 MNHEY, CDR2 SVGAGI. The CDR3 extends over 14 amino acids. In DNA, the CDR3 is TGTGCCAGCAGCCTCAGGTCCGGGGCCAACGTCCTGACTTTC. Amino acids: CASSLRSGANVLTF.

This clone was seen more than once but under ten times. An end of the junction differs from the germline gene, which may be a read error. This chain connects TRBV6-1 to TRBJ2-3; D unresolved. CDR3 size: 14 residues. CDR1 is MNHNS, CDR2 SASEGT, per germline. CDR3: CASREGHSTDTQYF. The CDR3 DNA follows: TGTGCCAGCAGGGAAGGGCATAGCACAGATACGCAGTATTTT.

The chain joins TRBV5-5 to TRBJ1-2, with TRBD1 identical over 10 bases. V was clipped by 6 bases and J by 4 bases; unmatched bases: 12. From germline, CDR1 is SGHKS and CDR2 YYEKEE (reference sequence). The length of the CDR3 is 16 residues. Here the CDR3 reads CASIVSGTGVGYGYTF. The CDR3 DNA reads as TGTGCCAGCATCGTTTCCGGGACAGGGGTAGGCTATGGCTACACCTTC.

The V gene is TRBV19, the J gene TRBJ1-1; D is possibly TRBD1 (5 bases). From germline, CDR1 is LNHDA and CDR2 SQIVND (reference sequence). The V end lost 4 bases, the J end lost 5 bases, and 14 bases lay between the germline ends. This CDR3 is 14 amino acids long. The DNA for the CDR3 is TGTGCCAGTAGTACGGGGGGAGGGAGAACTGAAGCTTTCTTT. Its protein product is CASSTGGGRTEAFF.

A single count supports this clone. The J gene is TRBJ1-2, the V gene TRBV7-9; 10 bases are a match to TRBD1. Germline V CDR1 and CDR2: SEHNR, FQNEAQ (reference sequence). The V gene end was trimmed by 0 bases and the J gene end by 0 bases; junction bases not matched to a gene: 10. CDR3 length: 19 amino acids. CDR3 sequence: CASSLATGTGAGPNYGYTF. CDR3 nucleotides: TGTGCCAGCAGCTTAGCCACCGGGACAGGGGCCGGACCTAACTATGGCTACACCTTC.

Here the CDR3 reads CSTSHATEQFF. For the CDR3, the DNA is TGCAGTACCTCGCATGCCACGGAGCAGTTCTTC. This chain uses TRBV20-1 with TRBJ2-1; D call uncertain. This CDR3 comprises 11 residues. Germline V gene sequence: CDR1 DFQATT, CDR2 SNEGSKA (reference sequence). Trimming cost V 8 bases and J 10 bases, with 15 bases left between them.

With regard to this clone: At the DNA level, this CDR3 is encoded by other sequences in the same sample as well. The CDR3 here is CAISETGTGQPQHF. CDR3 DNA sequence: TGTGCCATCAGTGAGACAGGGACTGGTCAGCCCCAGCATTTT. The rearrangement links TRBV10-3 to TRBJ1-5; weak D call: TRBD1 (6 bases). The CDR3 consists of 14 residues. Germline loops: CDR1 ENHRY, CDR2 SYGVKD. V was pared by 2 bases and J by 6 bases, with 11 bases between.

This clone was detected once. The CDR3 bases are TGTGCCAGCAGCTCATACGAGCTACTAGCGGGAGGGCCATGGGGAGATACGCAGTATTTT. It yields the protein CASSSYELLAGGPWGDTQYF. This chain links TRBV3-1 (or the pseudogene TRBV3-2) with TRBJ2-3; TRBD2 matches 13 bases. Germline CDR1 reads LGHDT; CDR2 reads YNNKEL (reference sequence). With 5 bases clipped from V and 5 bases from J, the junction kept 19 bases outside the gene matches. The CDR3 spans 20 residues.

The chain has TRBV6-5 and TRBJ2-1; 9 nucleotides align to TRBD2. The trim removed 5 bases at V and 5 bases at J, leaving 7 bases unmatched. The CDR3 runs 15 residues. Per germline, CDR1 MNHEY and CDR2 SVGAGI. The CDR3 here is CASSQFGTSHNEQFF. CDR3 in DNA: TGTGCCAGCAGTCAATTCGGGACTAGCCACAATGAGCAGTTCTTC.

The chain carries TRBV7-9 and TRBJ2-3, with 7 nucleotides matching TRBD2. This CDR3 spans 15 amino acids. Trimming removed 0 bases from V and 5 bases from J; junction bases left unmatched: 5. The germline CDR1 and CDR2 sequences are SEHNR and FQNEAQ (reference sequence). For the CDR3, the DNA is TGTGCCAGCAGCTTAGCGACTAGCACACTAGATACGCAGTATTTT. This sequence encodes CASSLATSTLDTQYF.

As to this clone: Additional DNA sequences in this sample encode the identical CDR3. The chain employs TRBV7-9 and TRBJ1-6; D gene uncertain. Germline lookup yields CDR1 SEHNR and CDR2 FQNEAQ (reference sequence). The CDR3 is 12 residues long. Trimming took 0 bases from V and 7 from J, leaving 1 base between them. CDR3: CASSLANSPLHF. The CDR3 nucleotides are TGTGCCAGCAGCTTAGCGAATTCACCCCTCCACTTT.

J is TRBJ1-5 and V is TRBV11-3; a possible D gene is TRBD1 (6 bases). The ends were cut back, 1 base at V and 7 bases at J, with 20 bases in the middle. This CDR3 comprises 17 residues. Germline values: CDR1 SGHNT, CDR2 YENEEA. CDR3 nucleotides: TGTGCCAGCAGCTTAGCTTCTACAGGGAGGGGTAGACAGCCCCAGCATTTT. Protein product: CASSLASTGRGRQPQHF.

The V gene is TRBV7-9, the J gene TRBJ1-1, with TRBD1 identical over 9 bases. V lost 3 bases to trimming and J lost 11 bases; unmatched junction nucleotides: 7. Germline CDR1 is SEHNR and CDR2 is FQNEAQ (reference sequence). CDR3 length equals 13 residues. DNA of the CDR3: TGTGCCAGCAGCTTGACAGGGGGTCCGTTCGCTTTCTTT. This encodes CASSLTGGPFAFF.

This clone was seen only once. V and J are TRBV9 and TRBJ2-3; unclear D gene. The CDR3 totals 14 residues. Looked up from germline, CDR1 is SGDLS and CDR2 is YYNGEE. V lost 3 bases and J lost 1, with 9 bases in between. CDR3 DNA sequence: TGTGCCAGCAGCGCCCGGTGGGGCACAGATACGCAGTATTTT. This encodes CASSARWGTDTQYF. The full variable domain, with the rest looked up from reference TRBV9 and TRBJ2-3, is DSGVTQTPKHLITATGQRVTLRCSPRSGDLSVYWYQQSLDQGLQFLIQYYNGEERAKGNILERFSAQQFPDLHSELNLSSLELGDSALYFCASSARWGTDTQYFGPGTRLTVL.

The chain uses TRBV5-1 and TRBJ2-7, with 8 positions matching TRBD1. Germline V gene lookup returns CDR1 SGHRS and CDR2 YFSETQ. The CDR3 contains 14 residues. Unmatched junction bases numbered 4, after V lost 0 bases and J lost 5 bases. DNA of the CDR3: TGCGCCAGCAGCTTGGGGCAGGGGGCCCACGAGCAGTACTTC. This encodes CASSLGQGAHEQYF.

The chain uses TRBV5-1 and TRBJ2-5; D gene unclear. The CDR3 contains 11 residues. The V end was cut by 4 bases, the J end by 2 bases, with 3 bases between. Germline V CDR1 and CDR2: SGHRS, YFSETQ. The CDR3: CASSRQETQYF. The DNA for the CDR3 is TGCGCCAGCAGCCGACAAGAGACCCAGTACTTC.

This chain uses TRBV7-9 with TRBJ2-7, with D unclear. V was cut by 2 bases and J by 4 bases, with 9 bases left in between. The CDR3 is 13 residues long. CDR1 and CDR2 from the germline V gene are SEHNR and FQNEAQ (reference sequence). Here the CDR3 DNA reads TGTGCCAGCAGCTTACCCGGGCTGTACGAGCAGTACTTC. This codes for CASSLPGLYEQYF. Based on the CDR3 plus reference TRBV7-9 and TRBJ2-7, the full variable domain is DTGVSQNPRHKITKRGQNVTFRCDPISEHNRLYWYRQTLGQGPEFLTYFQNEAQLEKSRLLSDRFSAERPKGSFSTLEIQRTEQGDSAMYLCASSLPGLYEQYFGPGTRLTVT.

The chain has TRBV28 and TRBJ2-3; 16 nucleotides agree with TRBD2. In germline, CDR1 is MDHEN, CDR2 SYDVKM. The CDR3 covers 17 residues. The J segment lost 5 bases and the V segment lost 5 bases, leaving 7 bases of the junction unmatched. CDR3 sequence (DNA): TGTGCCAGCAGTCCTCCGGGACTAGCGGGAGGGCGAGATACGCAGTATTTT. The encoded protein is CASSPPGLAGGRDTQYF.

The chain combines TRBV12-5 with TRBJ1-5; no clear D. The ends were cut back, 9 bases at V and 0 bases at J, with 12 bases in the middle. The CDR3 totals 14 residues. CDR1 is LGHNT, CDR2 FRNRAP, per germline. This CDR3 is CASVVGFSNQPQHF. The CDR3 DNA sequence: TGTGCTAGCGTGGTGGGGTTTAGCAATCAGCCCCAGCATTTT.

This rearrangement joins TRBV7-9 to TRBJ2-2, with 8 bases lining up with TRBD2. The ends lost 5 bases at V and 6 bases at J; junction bases unmatched: 5. The CDR3 is 14 amino acids. From germline, CDR1 is SEHNR and CDR2 FQNEAQ (reference sequence). Here the CDR3 DNA reads TGTGCCAGCAGCGCGGGACTAGATGCCGGGGAGCTGTTTTTT. The encoded protein is CASSAGLDAGELFF.

This chain uses TRBV5-4 with TRBJ1-2, with 9 bases fitting TRBD1. CDR1 is SGHNT, CDR2 YYREEE, per germline (reference sequence). The V and J ends lost 1 base and 7 bases, in that order; junction bases with no gene match: 5. CDR3 length equals 14 residues. CDR3 DNA: TGTGCCAGCAGCTTGCCACAGGGGGCAGGTGGCTACACCTTC. Translated: CASSLPQGAGGYTF.

This clone turned up a few times. J is TRBJ1-2 and V is TRBV28; the D gene is possibly TRBD1 (6 bases). V lost 7 bases to trimming and J lost 4 bases, with 13 bases between them. CDR1 and CDR2 from the germline V gene are MDHEN and SYDVKM. The CDR3 consists of 13 residues. The CDR3 here is CASNVDSGYGYTF. In nucleotides, the CDR3 is TGTGCCAGCAACGTGGACAGTGGCTATGGCTACACCTTC.

This clone came up a few times. The chain recombines TRBV29-1 with TRBJ1-1; no firm D call. This CDR3 has 12 amino acids. Germline CDR1 and CDR2: SQVTM and ANQGSEA. Trimming pared 4 bases from V and 0 bases from J, leaving 6 bases between. In DNA, the CDR3 is TGCAGCGTTGCTAATATGAACACTGAAGCTTTCTTT. This gives the protein CSVANMNTEAFF.

The chain uses TRBV18 and TRBJ1-2; 8 nucleotides agree with TRBD1. The ends lost 0 bases at V and 2 bases at J; junction bases unmatched: 8. Looked up from germline, CDR1 is KGHSH and CDR2 is LQKENI. The CDR3 consists of 17 residues. CDR3 DNA: TGTGCCAGCTCACCACCTCGGACAGGGCGCAACAACTATGGCTACACCTTC. Translated, it gives CASSPPRTGRNNYGYTF.

A few counts support this clone. This chain uses TRBV14 with TRBJ1-5, with 7 bases fitting TRBD1. The CDR3 spans 14 residues. Germline assignment: CDR1 SGHDN and CDR2 FVKESK. Germline trimming cut 3 bases from V and 7 bases from J; bases unmatched to any gene: 6. The CDR3 region is CASSHSGGGQPQHF. As DNA, the CDR3 is TGTGCCAGCAGCCACTCAGGGGGAGGACAGCCCCAGCATTTT.

This clone appeared a few times. The chain joins TRBV6-5 to TRBJ1-4; D call uncertain. The CDR3 is 12 residues long. V was pared by 7 bases and J by 5 bases, with 8 bases between. Germline loops: CDR1 MNHEY, CDR2 SVGAGI. CDR3 sequence reads: CASKGFNEKLFF. CDR3 bases: TGTGCCAGCAAAGGTTTCAATGAAAAACTGTTTTTT.

This clone is a singleton in its sample. The chain combines TRBV4-2 with TRBJ1-2; perhaps TRBD1 as D (5 bases). The CDR3 spans 18 residues. V dropped 0 bases and J dropped 8 bases, with 25 bases sitting between them. Germline CDR1 is LGHNA and CDR2 is YNFKEQ. The CDR3: CASSQDLVGGDSREGYTF. The DNA of the CDR3 is TGTGCCAGCAGCCAAGATCTTGTTGGAGGTGACAGCCGAGAGGGCTACACCTTC.